These 30 T cell receptor beta chains came from one sample sequenced in a study of blood T cell repertoires in COVID-19. Profiled with immunoSEQ multiplex PCR; TCRdb holds only in-frame clones, not every one. The sample holds about 240,000 clones; 70% to 85% are singletons and the top ten take roughly a tenth. The source material was peripheral blood. The receptors stem from a woman at least 80 years old with acute or convalescent COVID-19.

This clone showed up just once. V is TRBV4-1 and J is TRBJ1-3; TRBD1 is a possible D gene (5 bases). V was shortened by 2 bases and J by 4 bases, with 15 bases between the two germline ends. There are 16 residues in the CDR3. Germline assignment: CDR1 MGHRA and CDR2 YSYEKL. CDR3 DNA sequence: TGCGCCAGCAGCCAATGGTCGGAGGGGAAAGGAAACACCATATATTTT. Translating it yields CASSQWSEGKGNTIYF.

The V gene is TRBV7-2, the J gene TRBJ1-2; 10 bases align to TRBD1. Germline lookup yields CDR1 SGHTA and CDR2 FQGNSA. The CDR3 contains 14 residues. V lost 4 bases, J lost 7 bases, and 6 bases stayed unmatched. The CDR3 DNA is TGTGCCAGCAGCTCTTACGGACAGGGGGGTGGCTACACCTTC. As protein: CASSSYGQGGGYTF.

The chain couples TRBV5-1 to TRBJ1-4, with 8 bases lining up with TRBD1. Germline CDR1 and CDR2: SGHRS and YFSETQ. The junction had 11 bases not matched to a gene; V was cut back by 4 bases and J by 3 bases. This CDR3 spans 17 amino acids. The CDR3 is CASSQQGALSSNEKLFF. The CDR3 bases are TGCGCCAGCAGCCAGCAGGGGGCGTTGAGTTCTAATGAAAAACTGTTTTTT.

The J gene is TRBJ1-2, the V gene TRBV19, with D unresolved. The CDR3 sequence is 13 residues long. The V and J ends lost 5 bases and 0 bases respectively, with 7 bases between them. Germline values: CDR1 LNHDA, CDR2 SQIVND (reference sequence). The DNA for the CDR3 is TGTGCCAGTAGTGTCACACCTAACTATGGCTACACCTTC. It codes for CASSVTPNYGYTF.

The V gene is TRBV7-9, the J gene TRBJ2-7, with a possible D match to TRBD1 (5 bases). The CDR3 sequence is 13 residues long. Trimming stripped 5 bases from V and 4 bases from J, with 12 bases between. The germline CDR1 and CDR2 sequences are SEHNR and FQNEAQ (reference sequence). The chain's CDR3 is CASSLDRQYEQYF. DNA of the CDR3: TGTGCCAGCAGCCTAGATAGACAGTACGAGCAGTACTTC. Complete variable domain (other parts from reference TRBV7-9 and TRBJ2-7): DTGVSQNPRHKITKRGQNVTFRCDPISEHNRLYWYRQTLGQGPEFLTYFQNEAQLEKSRLLSDRFSAERPKGSFSTLEIQRTEQGDSAMYLCASSLDRQYEQYFGPGTRLTVT.

This clone was counted a single time. This chain links TRBV25-1 with TRBJ1-4; possible D gene TRBD1, 6 bases. Trimming took off 4 bases at V and 5 bases at J, with 14 bases between the two ends. CDR3 size: 15 residues. Germline lookup yields CDR1 MGHDK and CDR2 SYGVNS. This chain's CDR3 is CASSARTAVNEKLFF. Here the CDR3 DNA reads TGTGCCAGCAGTGCCCGGACAGCGGTAAATGAAAAACTGTTTTTT.

The J gene is TRBJ2-3, the V gene TRBV7-3; 12 bases line up with TRBD2. The CDR3 sequence is 15 residues long. The J segment lost 0 bases and the V segment lost 8 bases, leaving 3 bases of the junction unmatched. Germline V gives CDR1 SGHTA, CDR2 FQGTGA. CDR3 loop: CASRTSGASTDTQYF. Here the CDR3 DNA reads TGTGCCAGCCGGACTAGCGGGGCGAGCACAGATACGCAGTATTTT.

The genes are TRBV5-4 and TRBJ2-5, with D possibly being TRBD2 (6 bases). Deletions cut 4 bases from V and 6 bases from J, with 10 bases between. The CDR3 totals 12 residues. Germline V gene sequence: CDR1 SGHNT, CDR2 YYREEE (reference sequence). CDR3 residues: CASSGEDQTQYF. The CDR3 coding sequence is TGTGCCAGCAGCGGGGAGGATCAGACCCAGTACTTC.

This clone was seen a handful of times. This sequence joins TRBV5-1 and TRBJ2-1, with 11 bases aligning to TRBD2. The CDR3 consists of 16 residues. The junction had 7 bases not matched to a gene; V was cut back by 4 bases and J by 4 bases. Per the germline V gene, CDR1 is SGHRS and CDR2 is YFSETQ. The CDR3 sequence: CASSKTSGDRYNEQFF. The CDR3 DNA follows: TGCGCCAGCAGCAAGACTAGCGGGGACCGATACAATGAGCAGTTCTTC. Full variable domain (missing parts from reference TRBV5-1 and TRBJ2-1): KAGVTQTPRYLIKTRGQQVTLSCSPISGHRSVSWYQQTPGQGLQFLFEYFSETQRNKGNFPGRFSGRQFSNSRSEMNVSTLELGDSALYLCASSKTSGDRYNEQFFGPGTRLTVL.

The chain has TRBV19 and TRBJ2-7; 10 nucleotides match TRBD1. This CDR3 spans 14 amino acids. Germline assignment: CDR1 LNHDA and CDR2 SQIVND (reference sequence). V shed 3 bases and J 6 bases; nucleotides not matched to a gene: 5. CDR3 region: CASSILGQGIEQYF. DNA of the CDR3: TGTGCCAGTAGTATCTTGGGACAGGGGATCGAGCAGTACTTC.

The count of this clone is one. The chain employs TRBV11-2 and TRBJ1-1; the D is unclear. The ends were cut back, 4 bases at V and 4 bases at J, with 7 bases in the middle. This CDR3 has 12 residues. In germline, CDR1 is SGHAT, CDR2 FQNNGV. The CDR3 protein is CASSSGGTEAFF. The DNA for the CDR3 is TGTGCCAGCAGCTCCGGAGGCACTGAAGCTTTCTTT. The full variable domain, rest sourced from reference TRBV11-2 and TRBJ1-1, is EAGVAQSPRYKIIEKRQSVAFWCNPISGHATLYWYQQILGQGPKLLIQFQNNGVVDDSQLPKDRFSAERLKGVDSTLKIQPAKLEDSAVYLCASSSGGTEAFFGQGTRLTVV.

The chain uses TRBV3-1 (or the pseudogene TRBV3-2) and TRBJ1-2; 10 bases fit TRBD1. From germline, CDR1 is LGHDT and CDR2 YNNKEL (reference sequence). This CDR3 is 16 amino acids long. With 2 bases clipped from V and 3 bases from J, the junction kept 6 bases outside the gene matches. In DNA, the CDR3 is TGTGCCAGCAGCCAACTGACAGGGGGCGATTACTATGGCTACACCTTC. It translates to CASSQLTGGDYYGYTF.

This clone was seen once. V is TRBV28 and J is TRBJ2-3; 8 bases map to TRBD2. V dropped 4 bases and J dropped 0; count of bases not matched to a gene: 6. CDR3 length: 16 residues. Germline values: CDR1 MDHEN, CDR2 SYDVKM. The CDR3 spells CASSSPTSESTDTQYF. The CDR3 nucleotides read TGTGCCAGCAGTTCTCCGACTAGCGAAAGCACAGATACGCAGTATTTT.

Comment on this clone: The same CDR3 arises from other DNA sequences in this sample as well. The chain uses TRBV18 and TRBJ1-5, with no clear D. CDR1 is KGHSH and CDR2 is LQKENI in the germline V gene. The CDR3 is 14 residues long. The ends were cut back, 3 bases at V and 0 bases at J, with 6 bases in the middle. The chain's CDR3 is CASSPADSNQPQHF. The CDR3 DNA reads as TGTGCCAGCTCACCCGCGGATAGCAATCAGCCCCAGCATTTT.

V usage is TRBV6-2 or TRBV6-3 and J usage is TRBJ2-1, with D perhaps matching TRBD2 (7 bases). Germline V gene sequence: CDR1 MNHEY, CDR2 SVGEGT. V was trimmed by 0 bases and J by 10 bases, leaving 19 bases between them. The CDR3 has 16 residues. The CDR3 DNA reads as TGTGCCAGCAGTTACTCGGGGGCGGGAGACGGCAGAGAGCAGTTCTTC. Its translation: CASSYSGAGDGREQFF.

Only one count was recorded for this clone. This chain connects TRBV3-1 (or the pseudogene TRBV3-2) to TRBJ2-5, with a tentative D call TRBD2 (6 bases). V shed 4 bases and J shed 1 base, with 22 bases lying between them. In germline, CDR1 is LGHDT, CDR2 YNNKEL (reference sequence). The CDR3 is 18 residues long. Here the CDR3 DNA reads TGTGCCAGCAGCCTCGAGAATAGGGGCGGGACCCGCCAAGAGACCCAGTACTTC. Amino acid sequence: CASSLENRGGTRQETQYF.

The rearrangement joins TRBV9 to TRBJ2-3, with 10 bases matching TRBD2. Germline V gene lookup returns CDR1 SGDLS and CDR2 YYNGEE. Trimming removed 4 bases from V and 1 base from J; junction bases left unmatched: 9. The length of the CDR3 is 17 residues. As DNA, the CDR3 is TGTGCCAGCAGCCCCAAAGCGGGGGGGGTCGGCACAGATACGCAGTATTTT. Protein: CASSPKAGGVGTDTQYF. Variable domain in full (rest from reference TRBV9 and TRBJ2-3): DSGVTQTPKHLITATGQRVTLRCSPRSGDLSVYWYQQSLDQGLQFLIQYYNGEERAKGNILERFSAQQFPDLHSELNLSSLELGDSALYFCASSPKAGGVGTDTQYFGPGTRLTVL.

The V and J genes are TRBV3-1 (or the pseudogene TRBV3-2) and TRBJ2-1; possible D gene TRBD2, 7 bases. Germline CDR1 is LGHDT and CDR2 is YNNKEL (reference sequence). The CDR3 consists of 17 residues. V lost 2 bases and J 4 bases, leaving 18 bases between the germline ends. The CDR3: CASSQPAWGGDYNEQFF. CDR3 sequence (DNA): TGTGCCAGCAGCCAACCCGCCTGGGGGGGCGATTACAATGAGCAGTTCTTC.

CDR3 coding DNA: TGCGCCAGCAGCTTGGGAACAGGGTATGGCTACACCTTC. Protein product: CASSLGTGYGYTF. The chain recombines TRBV5-1 with TRBJ1-2; the D gene is possibly TRBD1 (6 bases). The ends were cut back, 0 bases at V and 5 bases at J, with 8 bases in the middle. The CDR3 contains 13 residues. Germline CDR1 is SGHRS and CDR2 is YFSETQ. Based on the CDR3 plus reference TRBV5-1 and TRBJ1-2, the full variable domain is KAGVTQTPRYLIKTRGQQVTLSCSPISGHRSVSWYQQTPGQGLQFLFEYFSETQRNKGNFPGRFSGRQFSNSRSEMNVSTLELGDSALYLCASSLGTGYGYTFGSGTRLTVV.

J is TRBJ1-5 and V is TRBV6-1; tentatively, D is TRBD1 (5 bases). Between the trimmed V and J ends, which lost 4 bases and 7 bases, there was a span of 20 bases. This CDR3 contains 16 residues. CDR1 MNHNS and CDR2 SASEGT come from the germline V gene. The CDR3 region has the DNA TGTGCCAGCAGTGCGTCCTCAGGGAACTCGGACCAGCCCCAGCATTTT. The encoded protein is CASSASSGNSDQPQHF.

The chain's CDR3 is CASSRDRAPTDTQYF. CDR3 in DNA: TGTGCCAGCAGCCGAGACAGAGCTCCCACAGATACGCAGTATTTT. The chain uses TRBV11-2 and TRBJ2-3; maybe TRBD1 (5 bases). Trimming shortened V by 5 bases and J by 2 bases, and 14 bases separated the two germline ends. This CDR3 has 15 amino acids. CDR1 and CDR2 (germline): SGHAT, FQNNGV.

The rearrangement links TRBV7-6 to TRBJ1-1; D is perhaps TRBD1 (6 bases). Germline V CDR1 and CDR2: SGHVS, FNYEAQ. The ends were cut back, 3 bases at V and 5 bases at J, with 16 bases in the middle. The CDR3 totals 15 residues. The CDR3 protein is CASSLGTLRGTEAFF. The CDR3 nucleotides are TGTGCCAGCAGCTTGGGGACACTTAGAGGGACTGAAGCTTTCTTT.

In its sample, this clone was seen once. This chain joins TRBV9 and TRBJ1-1, with a possible D match to TRBD1 (6 bases). Germline V gives CDR1 SGDLS, CDR2 YYNGEE. This CDR3 has 15 amino acids. V dropped 0 bases and J dropped 2 bases, with 11 bases sitting between them. CDR3 loop: CASSVVGQPNTEAFF. The DNA of the CDR3 is TGTGCCAGCAGCGTAGTGGGACAACCAAACACTGAAGCTTTCTTT.

A remark on this clone: Other DNA sequences in the same sample also yield this CDR3. The chain combines TRBV4-1 with TRBJ1-5, with TRBD1 as a possible D gene (5 bases). The germline V gene encodes CDR1 MGHRA and CDR2 YSYEKL. The CDR3 runs to 16 residues. V was trimmed by 0 bases and J by 2 bases, leaving 11 bases between them. Here the CDR3 DNA reads TGCGCCAGCAGCCAAGATGGGGGGATCGGCAATCAGCCCCAGCATTTT. It translates to CASSQDGGIGNQPQHF.

The chain links TRBV13 to TRBJ1-3, with D tentatively TRBD1 (5 bases). V gave up 5 bases and J gave up 0 bases, with 11 bases separating them. The CDR3 runs 15 residues. Germline V gene sequence: CDR1 PRHDT, CDR2 FYEKMQ (reference sequence). CDR3 in DNA: TGTGCCAGCAGCCTACCGGGGGGCTCTGGAAACACCATATATTTT. As protein: CASSLPGGSGNTIYF.

CDR3 sequence: CASSLPETGLYGYTF. In nucleotides, the CDR3 is TGCGCCAGCAGCTTGCCCGAGACAGGGCTGTATGGCTACACCTTC. The genes are TRBV5-1 and TRBJ1-2, with 7 bases matching TRBD1. CDR3 size: 15 residues. In germline, CDR1 is SGHRS, CDR2 YFSETQ. J was trimmed by 5 bases and V by 1 base; bases with no gene match: 8.

V and J are TRBV7-8 and TRBJ1-6; D call uncertain. The CDR3 is made up of 14 amino acids. The germline V gene has CDR1 SGHVS and CDR2 FQNEAQ. Deletions cut 5 bases from V and 7 bases from J, with 12 bases between. Here the CDR3 DNA reads TGTGCCAGCAGCCCACGGGGAGCCAATTCACCCCTCCACTTT. Protein product: CASSPRGANSPLHF.

The rearrangement uses TRBV5-4 and TRBJ2-1, with TRBD1 identical over 10 bases. In germline, CDR1 is SGHNT, CDR2 YYREEE (reference sequence). Losses at the gene ends were 4 bases for V and 8 bases for J; bases not matched to a gene: 12. The length of the CDR3 is 16 residues. In DNA, the CDR3 is TGTGCCAGCAGCCCCAGTAGGACAGGGGGTAGGTATGAGCAGTTCTTC. As protein: CASSPSRTGGRYEQFF.

V gene TRBV29-1 combines with J gene TRBJ2-1, with D tentatively TRBD1 or TRBD2 (6 bases each). Germline V gene lookup returns CDR1 SQVTM and CDR2 ANQGSEA. V lost 7 bases to trimming and J lost 12 bases, with 19 bases between them. The CDR3 is 12 amino acids. CDR3 nucleotides: TGCAGCGCGGGACAACCCAAAGCGGGGCAGTTCTTC. It is translated as CSAGQPKAGQFF.

The CDR3: CSASTRTHSNQPQHF. The DNA for the CDR3 is TGCAGTGCTAGTACCCGGACTCATAGCAATCAGCCCCAGCATTTT. The V call is TRBV20-1, the J call TRBJ1-5; D uncertain. V was shortened by 3 bases and J by 0 bases, with 12 bases between the two germline ends. This CDR3 comprises 15 residues. Germline-derived CDR1 and CDR2 are DFQATT and SNEGSKA (reference sequence).